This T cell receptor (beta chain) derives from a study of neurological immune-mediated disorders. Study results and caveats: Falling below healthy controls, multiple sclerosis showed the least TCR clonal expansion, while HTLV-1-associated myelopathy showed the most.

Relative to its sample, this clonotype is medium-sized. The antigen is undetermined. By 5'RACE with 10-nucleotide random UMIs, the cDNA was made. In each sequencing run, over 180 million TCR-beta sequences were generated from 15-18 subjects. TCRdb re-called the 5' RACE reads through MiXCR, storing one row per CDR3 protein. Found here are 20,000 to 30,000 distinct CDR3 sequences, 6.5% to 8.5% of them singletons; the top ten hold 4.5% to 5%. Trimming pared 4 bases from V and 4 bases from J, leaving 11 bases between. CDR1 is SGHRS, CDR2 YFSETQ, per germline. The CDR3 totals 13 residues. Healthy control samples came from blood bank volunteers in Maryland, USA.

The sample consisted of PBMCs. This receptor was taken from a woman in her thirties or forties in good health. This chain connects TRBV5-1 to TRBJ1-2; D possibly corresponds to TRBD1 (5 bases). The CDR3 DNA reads TGCGCCAGCAGCGGCGGGACGGTCTATGGCTACACCTTC. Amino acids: CASSGGTVYGYTF.